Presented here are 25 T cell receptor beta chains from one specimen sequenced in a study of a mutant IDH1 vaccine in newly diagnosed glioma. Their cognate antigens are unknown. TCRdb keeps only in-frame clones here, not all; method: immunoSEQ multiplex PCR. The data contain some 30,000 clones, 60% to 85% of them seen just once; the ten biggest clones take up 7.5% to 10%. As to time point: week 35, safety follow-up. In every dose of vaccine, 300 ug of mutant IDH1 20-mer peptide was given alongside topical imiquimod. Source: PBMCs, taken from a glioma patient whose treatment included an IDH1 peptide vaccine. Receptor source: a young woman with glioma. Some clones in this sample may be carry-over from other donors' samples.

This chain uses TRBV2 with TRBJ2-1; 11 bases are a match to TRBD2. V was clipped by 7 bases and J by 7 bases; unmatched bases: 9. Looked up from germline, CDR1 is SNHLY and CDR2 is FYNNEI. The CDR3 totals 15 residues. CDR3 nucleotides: TGTGCCAGCAACCTGCTAGCGGGAGGAAAGAATGAGCAGTTCTTC. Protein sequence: CASNLLAGGKNEQFF.

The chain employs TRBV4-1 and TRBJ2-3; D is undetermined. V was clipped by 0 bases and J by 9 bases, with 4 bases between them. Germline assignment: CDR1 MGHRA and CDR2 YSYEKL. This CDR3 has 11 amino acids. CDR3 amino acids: CASSQDHTQYF. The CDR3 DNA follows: TGCGCCAGCAGCCAAGATCACACGCAGTATTTT.

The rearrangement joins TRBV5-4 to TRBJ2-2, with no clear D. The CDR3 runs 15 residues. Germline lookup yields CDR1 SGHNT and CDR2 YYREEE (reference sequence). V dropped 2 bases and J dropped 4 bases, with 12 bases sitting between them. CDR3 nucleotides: TGTGCCAGCAGCTTTACTGCCCCGGGCACCGGGGAGCTGTTTTTT. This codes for CASSFTAPGTGELFF.

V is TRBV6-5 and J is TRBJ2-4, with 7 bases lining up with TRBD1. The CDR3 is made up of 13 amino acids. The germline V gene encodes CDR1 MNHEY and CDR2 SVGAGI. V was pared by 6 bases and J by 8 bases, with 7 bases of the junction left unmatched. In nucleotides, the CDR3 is TGTGCCAGCAGCCGCGACAGGGTGGACATTCAGTACTTC. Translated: CASSRDRVDIQYF.

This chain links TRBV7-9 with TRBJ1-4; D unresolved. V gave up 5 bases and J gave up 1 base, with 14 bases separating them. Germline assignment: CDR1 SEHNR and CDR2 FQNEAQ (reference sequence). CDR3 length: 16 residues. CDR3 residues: CASSLKASLTNEKLFF. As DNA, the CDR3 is TGTGCCAGCAGCCTTAAAGCAAGCCTAACTAATGAAAAACTGTTTTTT.

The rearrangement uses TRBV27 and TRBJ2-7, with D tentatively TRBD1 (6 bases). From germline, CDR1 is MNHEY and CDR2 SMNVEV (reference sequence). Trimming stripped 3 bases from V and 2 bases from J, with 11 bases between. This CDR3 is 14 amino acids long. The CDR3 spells CASSFAWGPYEQYF. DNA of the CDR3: TGTGCCAGCAGTTTCGCCTGGGGGCCCTACGAGCAGTACTTC.

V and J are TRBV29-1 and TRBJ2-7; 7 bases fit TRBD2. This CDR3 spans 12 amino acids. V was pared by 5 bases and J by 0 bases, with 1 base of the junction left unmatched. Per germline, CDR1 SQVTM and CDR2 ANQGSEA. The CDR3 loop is CSVSGVSYEQYF. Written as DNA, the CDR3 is TGCAGCGTTAGCGGGGTCTCCTACGAGCAGTACTTC.

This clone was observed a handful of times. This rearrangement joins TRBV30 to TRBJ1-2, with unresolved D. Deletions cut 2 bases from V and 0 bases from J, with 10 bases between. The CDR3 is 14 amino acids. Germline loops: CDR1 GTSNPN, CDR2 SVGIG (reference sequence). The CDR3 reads CAWSLDAANYGYTF. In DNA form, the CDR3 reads TGTGCCTGGAGTCTTGACGCGGCTAACTATGGCTACACCTTC.

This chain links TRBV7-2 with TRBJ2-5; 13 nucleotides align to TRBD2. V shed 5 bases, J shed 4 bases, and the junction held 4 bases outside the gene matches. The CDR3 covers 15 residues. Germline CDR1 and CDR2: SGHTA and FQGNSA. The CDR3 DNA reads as TGTGCCAGCAGCACTAGCGGGAGGGCGGGAGAGACCCAGTACTTC. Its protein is CASSTSGRAGETQYF.

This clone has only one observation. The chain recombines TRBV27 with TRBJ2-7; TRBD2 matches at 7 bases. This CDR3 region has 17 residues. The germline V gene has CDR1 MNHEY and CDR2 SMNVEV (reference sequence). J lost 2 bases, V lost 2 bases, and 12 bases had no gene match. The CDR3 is CASSLRGKASGPYEQYF. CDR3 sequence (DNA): TGTGCCAGCAGTTTAAGGGGTAAGGCTAGCGGACCCTACGAGCAGTACTTC.

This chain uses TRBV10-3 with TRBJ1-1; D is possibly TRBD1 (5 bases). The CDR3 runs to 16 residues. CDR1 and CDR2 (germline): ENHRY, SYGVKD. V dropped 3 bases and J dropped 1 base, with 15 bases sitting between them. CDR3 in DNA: TGTGCCATCAGTGAAACGACAGCCCTGGGGAACACTGAAGCTTTCTTT. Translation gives CAISETTALGNTEAFF.

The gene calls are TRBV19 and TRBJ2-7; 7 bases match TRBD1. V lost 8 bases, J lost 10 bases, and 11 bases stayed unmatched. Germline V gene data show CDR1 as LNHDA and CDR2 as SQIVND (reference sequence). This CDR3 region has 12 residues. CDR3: CASSTRQGEQYF. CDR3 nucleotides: TGTGCCAGTTCCACGCGGCAGGGGGAACAGTACTTC.

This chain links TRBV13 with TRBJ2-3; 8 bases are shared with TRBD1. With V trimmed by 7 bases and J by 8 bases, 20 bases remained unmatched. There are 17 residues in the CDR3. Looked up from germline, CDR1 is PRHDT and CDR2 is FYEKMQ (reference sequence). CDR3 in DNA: TGTGCCAGCACCGAATCCAGTCTTCAGGGGGCTGGGCGTACGCAGTATTTT. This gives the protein CASTESSLQGAGRTQYF.

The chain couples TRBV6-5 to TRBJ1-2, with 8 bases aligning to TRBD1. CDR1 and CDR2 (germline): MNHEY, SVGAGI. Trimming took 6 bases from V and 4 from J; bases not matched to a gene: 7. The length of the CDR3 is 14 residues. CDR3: CASRTQGGIYGYTF. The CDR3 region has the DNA TGTGCCAGCAGAACACAGGGGGGGATCTATGGCTACACCTTC.

The CDR3 sequence is CASSLPPTSPPYEQYF. Here the CDR3 DNA reads TGTGCCAGCAGTTTACCACCAACATCTCCACCCTACGAGCAGTACTTC. The rearrangement uses TRBV27 and TRBJ2-7; D remains unclear. The CDR3 spans 16 residues. V was cut by 2 bases and J by 2 bases, with 16 bases left in between. Per the germline V gene, CDR1 is MNHEY and CDR2 is SMNVEV (reference sequence).

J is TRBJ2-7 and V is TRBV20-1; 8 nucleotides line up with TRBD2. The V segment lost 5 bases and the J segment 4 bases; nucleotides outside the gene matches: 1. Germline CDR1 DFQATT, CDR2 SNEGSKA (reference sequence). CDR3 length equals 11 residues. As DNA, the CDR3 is TGCAGTGCTTTAGCGGGGTACGAGCAGTACTTC. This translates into CSALAGYEQYF.

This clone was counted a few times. CDR3 DNA: TGTGCCAGCAGCGTCGAATCAGGACGGATAAATGAAAAACTGTTTTTT. Translation: CASSVESGRINEKLFF. The gene calls are TRBV9 and TRBJ1-4; D unresolved. V was trimmed by 2 bases and J by 5 bases, leaving 16 bases between them. This CDR3 contains 16 residues. Germline values: CDR1 SGDLS, CDR2 YYNGEE.

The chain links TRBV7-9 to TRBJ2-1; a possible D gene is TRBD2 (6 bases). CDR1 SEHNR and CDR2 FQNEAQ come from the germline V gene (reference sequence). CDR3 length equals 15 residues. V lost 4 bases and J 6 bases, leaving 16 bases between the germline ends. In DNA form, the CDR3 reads TGTGCCAGCAGCTCGGAGCTGACAGCGGGCAATGAGCAGTTCTTC. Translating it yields CASSSELTAGNEQFF.

CDR3 bases: TGTGCCAGCAGTTACTCGTGGACTAGAGACAACAATGAGCAGTTCTTC. This sequence encodes CASSYSWTRDNNEQFF. The chain employs TRBV6-5 and TRBJ2-1; TRBD2 agrees at 7 bases. V was clipped by 0 bases and J by 5 bases; unmatched bases: 7. The V gene's germline CDR1 is MNHEY and CDR2 SVGAGI. CDR3 length equals 16 residues.

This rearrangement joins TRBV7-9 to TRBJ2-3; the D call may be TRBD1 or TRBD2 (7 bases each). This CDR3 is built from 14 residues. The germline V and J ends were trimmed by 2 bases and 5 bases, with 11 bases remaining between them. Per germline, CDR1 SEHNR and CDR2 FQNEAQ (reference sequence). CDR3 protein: CASSLQGGGDTQYF. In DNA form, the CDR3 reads TGTGCCAGCAGCTTACAGGGGGGGGGAGATACGCAGTATTTT.

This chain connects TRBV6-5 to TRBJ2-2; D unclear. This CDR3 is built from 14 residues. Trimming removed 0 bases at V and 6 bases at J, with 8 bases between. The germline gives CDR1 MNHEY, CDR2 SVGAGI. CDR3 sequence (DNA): TGTGCCAGCAGTTACTCGTGGTTGGCCGGGGAGCTGTTTTTT. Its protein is CASSYSWLAGELFF.

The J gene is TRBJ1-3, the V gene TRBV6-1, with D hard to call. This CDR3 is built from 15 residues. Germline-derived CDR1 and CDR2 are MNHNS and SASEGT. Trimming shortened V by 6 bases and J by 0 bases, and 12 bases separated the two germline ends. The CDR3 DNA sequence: TGTGCCAGCAGAGACTGGACTCACTCTGGAAACACCATATATTTT. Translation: CASRDWTHSGNTIYF.

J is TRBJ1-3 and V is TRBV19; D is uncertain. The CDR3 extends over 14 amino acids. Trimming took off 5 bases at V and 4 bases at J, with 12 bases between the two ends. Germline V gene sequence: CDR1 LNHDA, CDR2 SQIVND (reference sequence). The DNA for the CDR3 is TGTGCCAGTAGTCCCGGCTCGGCGGGAAACACCATATATTTT. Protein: CASSPGSAGNTIYF.

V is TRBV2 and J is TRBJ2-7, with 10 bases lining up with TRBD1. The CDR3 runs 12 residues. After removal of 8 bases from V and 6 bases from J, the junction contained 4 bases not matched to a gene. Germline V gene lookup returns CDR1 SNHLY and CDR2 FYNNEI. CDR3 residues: CASLGTGVEQYF. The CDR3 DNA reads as TGTGCCAGCCTAGGGACAGGGGTCGAGCAGTACTTC.

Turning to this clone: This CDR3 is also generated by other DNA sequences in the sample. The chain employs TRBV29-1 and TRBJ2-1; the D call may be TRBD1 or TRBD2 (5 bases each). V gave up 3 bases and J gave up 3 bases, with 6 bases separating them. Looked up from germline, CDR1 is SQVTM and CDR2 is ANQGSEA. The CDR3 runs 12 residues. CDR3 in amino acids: CSVERGYNEQFF. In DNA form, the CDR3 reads TGCAGCGTTGAGAGGGGCTACAATGAGCAGTTCTTC.